This entry features one TCR beta chain sequence. Its antigen remains unidentified. The V segment lost 0 bases and the J segment 8 bases; nucleotides outside the gene matches: 9. This CDR3 has 16 amino acids. Germline V CDR1 and CDR2: LGHDT, YNNKEL (reference sequence). These data are taken from a study of T cell responses to AZD1222 COVID-19 vaccine. Findings and caveats of the study: Every sample of the repertoires postdated the peak T cell response. Increased Spike-specific TCR breadth and depth were observed after two AZD1222 doses. Seropositive at baseline were only six or seven AZD1222 recipients.

Assay: immunoSEQ multiplex PCR; the TCRdb copy retains only in-frame clones and omits some. The top ten hold around 21% of the sample, which has about 70,000 clones, around 84% seen once. The chain combines TRBV3-1 (or the pseudogene TRBV3-2) with TRBJ2-3; 9 bases line up with TRBD2. Specimen: peripheral blood, collected on day 0 of AZD1222 vaccination. The receptor was derived from an adult in good health. Here the CDR3 reads CASSQDLGGGRGTQYF. CDR3 coding DNA: TGTGCCAGCAGCCAAGATCTGGGGGGCGGGAGGGGTACGCAGTATTTT.